These 15 T cell receptor beta chains came from one sample sequenced in a study of response to subunit inactivated influenza vaccine. TCRdb re-called the RT-PCR reads through MiXCR, storing one row per CDR3 protein. This sample yields approximately 310,000 distinct CDR3 sequences, of which 20% to 25% are seen a single time; 10% to 13% belongs to the top ten. The sequencing here drew on PBMCs from blood, taken approximately 22 months after vaccination. The source of these receptors is a man between 50 and 75 years old who received an inactivated influenza vaccine.

The chain recombines TRBV7-9 with TRBJ1-4; D gene ambiguous. Per germline, CDR1 SEHNR and CDR2 FQNEAQ (reference sequence). Trimming took 1 base from V and 6 from J, leaving 9 bases between them. This CDR3 has 14 residues. For the CDR3, the DNA is TGTGCCAGCAGCTTAGGGGTTGGGGATGAAAAACTGTTTTTT. This translates into CASSLGVGDEKLFF.

There are a few counts of this clonotype. This sequence joins TRBV20-1 and TRBJ1-2; 7 positions match TRBD1. The CDR3 extends over 14 amino acids. The junction had 8 bases not matched to a gene; V was cut back by 3 bases and J by 4 bases. CDR1 is DFQATT, CDR2 SNEGSKA, per germline (reference sequence). The CDR3: CSASDKRGPYGYTF. CDR3 bases: TGCAGTGCTAGCGACAAAAGGGGGCCCTATGGCTACACCTTC.

This chain uses TRBV29-1 with TRBJ2-5, with D possibly TRBD1 on 5 matching bases. The CDR3 loop spans 12 amino acids. The ends were cut back, 0 bases at V and 5 bases at J, with 7 bases in the middle. The germline CDR1 and CDR2 sequences are SQVTM and ANQGSEA. The CDR3: CSVEDRDETQYF. The CDR3 DNA follows: TGCAGCGTTGAAGACAGGGATGAGACCCAGTACTTC. The whole variable domain, remainder taken from reference TRBV29-1 and TRBJ2-5, is SAVISQKPSRDICQRGTSLTIQCQVDSQVTMMFWYRQQPGQSLTLIATANQGSEATYESGFVIDKFPISRPNLTFSTLTVSNMSPEDSSIYLCSVEDRDETQYFGPGTRLLVL.

The rearrangement uses TRBV2 and TRBJ2-7; perhaps TRBD2 as D (6 bases). This CDR3 region has 16 residues. Looked up from germline, CDR1 is SNHLY and CDR2 is FYNNEI. V gave up 3 bases and J gave up 2 bases, with 17 bases separating them. The CDR3 DNA follows: TGTGCCAGCAGTGATCCCCGGGCAAGACTAGCCTACGAGCAGTACTTC. Translation: CASSDPRARLAYEQYF. The variable domain in full, completed from reference TRBV2 and TRBJ2-7, reads EPEVTQTPSHQVTQMGQEVILRCVPISNHLYFYWYRQILGQKVEFLVSFYNNEISEKSEIFDDQFSVERPDGSNFTLKIRSTKLEDSAMYFCASSDPRARLAYEQYFGPGTRLTVT.

This clonotype has more than one count but fewer than ten. The chain has TRBV7-8 and TRBJ1-2; the match to TRBD1 covers 7 bases. The CDR3 is 17 amino acids. V lost 0 bases, J lost 4 bases, and 11 bases stayed unmatched. Germline assignment: CDR1 SGHVS and CDR2 FQNEAQ. In DNA form, the CDR3 reads TGTGCCAGCAGCTTAGCGATCGGGACCGGGACAGCCTATGGCTACACCTTC. Protein: CASSLAIGTGTAYGYTF.

This clonotype has only a few counts. The chain joins TRBV29-1 to TRBJ2-3; TRBD2 aligns across 11 bases. This CDR3 comprises 15 residues. With 5 bases clipped from V and 4 bases from J, the junction kept 8 bases outside the gene matches. Germline assignment: CDR1 SQVTM and CDR2 ANQGSEA. CDR3 nucleotide sequence: TGCAGCGTTTTTCGACTAGCGGGGAAGTCAGATACGCAGTATTTT. It yields the protein CSVFRLAGKSDTQYF.

The chain employs TRBV11-2 and TRBJ1-6; possibly TRBD1 for D (5 bases). Germline V gives CDR1 SGHAT, CDR2 FQNNGV. This CDR3 contains 18 residues. Deletions cut 1 base from V and 7 bases from J, with 20 bases between. Written as DNA, the CDR3 is TGTGCCAGCAGCTTAGTAGGCAGGGTCGGGATTGGAAATTCACCCCTCCACTTT. It is translated as CASSLVGRVGIGNSPLHF. Full variable domain (missing parts from reference TRBV11-2 and TRBJ1-6): EAGVAQSPRYKIIEKRQSVAFWCNPISGHATLYWYQQILGQGPKLLIQFQNNGVVDDSQLPKDRFSAERLKGVDSTLKIQPAKLEDSAVYLCASSLVGRVGIGNSPLHFGNGTRLTVT.

This clonotype was seen at least ten times. The J gene is TRBJ1-4, the V gene TRBV4-3; D unclear. Trimming left V 0 bases short and J 1 base short, with 6 bases between. The CDR3 length is 15 residues. Germline-derived CDR1 and CDR2 are LGHNA and YSLEER. CDR3 nucleotide sequence: TGCGCCAGCAGCCAAGAGGGCAGAACTAATGAAAAACTGTTTTTT. It translates to CASSQEGRTNEKLFF.

This clonotype was counted only a few times. V gene TRBV20-1 combines with J gene TRBJ1-3; 7 bases align to TRBD1. The germline CDR1 and CDR2 sequences are DFQATT and SNEGSKA (reference sequence). The CDR3 totals 17 residues. The V gene end was trimmed by 0 bases and the J gene end by 0 bases; junction bases not matched to a gene: 8. CDR3 amino acids: CSARDQGGGRSGNTIYF. The CDR3 region has the DNA TGCAGTGCTAGAGATCAGGGGGGTGGCCGCTCTGGAAACACCATATATTTT.

As for this clonotype: Possible read error: a much larger clone is one base away. Here the CDR3 DNA reads TGCAGCGCCAACCCGGGGGGGCTCCGCGGCTACACCTTC. This sequence encodes CSANPGGLRGYTF. This rearrangement joins TRBV29-1 to TRBJ1-2; perhaps TRBD1 as D (6 bases). Trimming shortened V by 7 bases and J by 8 bases, and 20 bases separated the two germline ends. There are 13 residues in the CDR3. Germline loops: CDR1 SQVTM, CDR2 ANQGSEA.

This chain uses TRBV6-1 with TRBJ2-3; no clear D gene. V lost 6 bases to trimming and J lost 6 bases, with 19 bases between them. The V gene's germline CDR1 is MNHNS and CDR2 SASEGT. CDR3 length equals 15 residues. CDR3 in amino acids: CASSEHLHKYDTQYF. As DNA, the CDR3 is TGTGCCAGCAGCGAACACTTACACAAATACGATACGCAGTATTTT.

V usage is TRBV7-9 and J usage is TRBJ2-7; no clear D gene. CDR1 and CDR2 from the germline V gene are SEHNR and FQNEAQ (reference sequence). The CDR3 is made up of 14 amino acids. Trimming cost V 1 base and J 0 bases, with 7 bases left between them. DNA of the CDR3: TGTGCCAGCAGCTTAGGGCTGGACTCCTACGAGCAGTACTTC. Translation gives CASSLGLDSYEQYF.

CDR3 bases: TGTGCCAGCAGCCCATTTTCCCGGGCAACCTACGAGCAGTACTTC. As protein: CASSPFSRATYEQYF. The rearrangement uses TRBV3-1 and TRBJ2-7, with D uncertain. The V end lost 4 bases, the J end lost 2 bases, and 15 bases lay between the germline ends. Per germline, CDR1 LGHDT and CDR2 YNNKEL (reference sequence). CDR3 length: 15 amino acids.

This clonotype was seen a few times. The gene calls are TRBV7-2 and TRBJ2-1, with 7 nucleotides matching TRBD1. V dropped 4 bases and J dropped 4; count of bases not matched to a gene: 10. CDR3 length: 16 residues. Germline CDR1 and CDR2: SGHTA and FQGNSA. In DNA, the CDR3 is TGTGCCAGCAGCTCCCGTAGGGGGCGCGGGTACAATGAGCAGTTCTTC. It yields the protein CASSSRRGRGYNEQFF.

This clonotype was seen more than once but under ten times. At one end, the junction sequence differs from germline, possibly due to a read error. The genes are TRBV4-2 and TRBJ1-6; D is perhaps TRBD1 (6 bases). Germline V gene lookup returns CDR1 LGHNA and CDR2 YNFKEQ. This CDR3 region has 17 residues. CDR3 sequence: CAGSQDLVAGDGATLHF. The CDR3 nucleotides read TGTGCCGGCAGCCAAGATCTGGTGGCAGGGGACGGGGCCACCCTCCACTTT.